This TCR beta chain was retrieved from a study of T cell changes during pregnancy in multiple sclerosis. The CDR3 length is 15 residues. J lost 0 bases, V lost 5 bases, and 7 bases had no gene match. Germline V lookup: CDR1 KGHSH, CDR2 LQKENI. Sequencing was performed with immunoSEQ multiplex PCR; in TCRdb, only in-frame clones are kept and a portion is missing. Of about 40,000 clones listed, around nine tenths were seen once; the top ten hold around 0.73%. V is TRBV18 and J is TRBJ2-7; 7 nucleotides match TRBD1. The receptor comes from a female donor with multiple sclerosis, enrolled in a pregnancy study. The specimen was CD4+ T cells from peripheral blood mononuclear cells, collected before pregnancy. As DNA, the CDR3 is TGTGCCAGCTCAACCAACAGGGGAAGCTCCTACGAGCAGTACTTC. This codes for CASSTNRGSSYEQYF.